This T cell receptor beta chain was identified during a study of metastatic and nonmetastatic thyroid tumors. The CDR3 has 15 residues. All patients were untreated before thyroid surgery. TCRdb recomputed clones from the PCR reads via MiXCR. Counted here are about 35,000 clones, about 29% occurring once; the ten biggest clones make up 7.8%. This clone turned up a few times. Relative to the germline gene, one junction end is altered; a read error may explain this. The sequenced sample was blood. The sequence came from a female donor with papillary thyroid cancer or a benign thyroid nodule (not recorded which). Some clones in this sample may be carry-over from other donors' samples. The rearrangement uses TRBV12-3 or TRBV12-4 and TRBJ2-3, with 7 bases fitting TRBD2. The chain's CDR3 is CANSLQGLPTDTQYF. CDR3 coding DNA: TGTGCCAACAGTTTGCAGGGACTACCAACAGATACGCAGTATTTT.